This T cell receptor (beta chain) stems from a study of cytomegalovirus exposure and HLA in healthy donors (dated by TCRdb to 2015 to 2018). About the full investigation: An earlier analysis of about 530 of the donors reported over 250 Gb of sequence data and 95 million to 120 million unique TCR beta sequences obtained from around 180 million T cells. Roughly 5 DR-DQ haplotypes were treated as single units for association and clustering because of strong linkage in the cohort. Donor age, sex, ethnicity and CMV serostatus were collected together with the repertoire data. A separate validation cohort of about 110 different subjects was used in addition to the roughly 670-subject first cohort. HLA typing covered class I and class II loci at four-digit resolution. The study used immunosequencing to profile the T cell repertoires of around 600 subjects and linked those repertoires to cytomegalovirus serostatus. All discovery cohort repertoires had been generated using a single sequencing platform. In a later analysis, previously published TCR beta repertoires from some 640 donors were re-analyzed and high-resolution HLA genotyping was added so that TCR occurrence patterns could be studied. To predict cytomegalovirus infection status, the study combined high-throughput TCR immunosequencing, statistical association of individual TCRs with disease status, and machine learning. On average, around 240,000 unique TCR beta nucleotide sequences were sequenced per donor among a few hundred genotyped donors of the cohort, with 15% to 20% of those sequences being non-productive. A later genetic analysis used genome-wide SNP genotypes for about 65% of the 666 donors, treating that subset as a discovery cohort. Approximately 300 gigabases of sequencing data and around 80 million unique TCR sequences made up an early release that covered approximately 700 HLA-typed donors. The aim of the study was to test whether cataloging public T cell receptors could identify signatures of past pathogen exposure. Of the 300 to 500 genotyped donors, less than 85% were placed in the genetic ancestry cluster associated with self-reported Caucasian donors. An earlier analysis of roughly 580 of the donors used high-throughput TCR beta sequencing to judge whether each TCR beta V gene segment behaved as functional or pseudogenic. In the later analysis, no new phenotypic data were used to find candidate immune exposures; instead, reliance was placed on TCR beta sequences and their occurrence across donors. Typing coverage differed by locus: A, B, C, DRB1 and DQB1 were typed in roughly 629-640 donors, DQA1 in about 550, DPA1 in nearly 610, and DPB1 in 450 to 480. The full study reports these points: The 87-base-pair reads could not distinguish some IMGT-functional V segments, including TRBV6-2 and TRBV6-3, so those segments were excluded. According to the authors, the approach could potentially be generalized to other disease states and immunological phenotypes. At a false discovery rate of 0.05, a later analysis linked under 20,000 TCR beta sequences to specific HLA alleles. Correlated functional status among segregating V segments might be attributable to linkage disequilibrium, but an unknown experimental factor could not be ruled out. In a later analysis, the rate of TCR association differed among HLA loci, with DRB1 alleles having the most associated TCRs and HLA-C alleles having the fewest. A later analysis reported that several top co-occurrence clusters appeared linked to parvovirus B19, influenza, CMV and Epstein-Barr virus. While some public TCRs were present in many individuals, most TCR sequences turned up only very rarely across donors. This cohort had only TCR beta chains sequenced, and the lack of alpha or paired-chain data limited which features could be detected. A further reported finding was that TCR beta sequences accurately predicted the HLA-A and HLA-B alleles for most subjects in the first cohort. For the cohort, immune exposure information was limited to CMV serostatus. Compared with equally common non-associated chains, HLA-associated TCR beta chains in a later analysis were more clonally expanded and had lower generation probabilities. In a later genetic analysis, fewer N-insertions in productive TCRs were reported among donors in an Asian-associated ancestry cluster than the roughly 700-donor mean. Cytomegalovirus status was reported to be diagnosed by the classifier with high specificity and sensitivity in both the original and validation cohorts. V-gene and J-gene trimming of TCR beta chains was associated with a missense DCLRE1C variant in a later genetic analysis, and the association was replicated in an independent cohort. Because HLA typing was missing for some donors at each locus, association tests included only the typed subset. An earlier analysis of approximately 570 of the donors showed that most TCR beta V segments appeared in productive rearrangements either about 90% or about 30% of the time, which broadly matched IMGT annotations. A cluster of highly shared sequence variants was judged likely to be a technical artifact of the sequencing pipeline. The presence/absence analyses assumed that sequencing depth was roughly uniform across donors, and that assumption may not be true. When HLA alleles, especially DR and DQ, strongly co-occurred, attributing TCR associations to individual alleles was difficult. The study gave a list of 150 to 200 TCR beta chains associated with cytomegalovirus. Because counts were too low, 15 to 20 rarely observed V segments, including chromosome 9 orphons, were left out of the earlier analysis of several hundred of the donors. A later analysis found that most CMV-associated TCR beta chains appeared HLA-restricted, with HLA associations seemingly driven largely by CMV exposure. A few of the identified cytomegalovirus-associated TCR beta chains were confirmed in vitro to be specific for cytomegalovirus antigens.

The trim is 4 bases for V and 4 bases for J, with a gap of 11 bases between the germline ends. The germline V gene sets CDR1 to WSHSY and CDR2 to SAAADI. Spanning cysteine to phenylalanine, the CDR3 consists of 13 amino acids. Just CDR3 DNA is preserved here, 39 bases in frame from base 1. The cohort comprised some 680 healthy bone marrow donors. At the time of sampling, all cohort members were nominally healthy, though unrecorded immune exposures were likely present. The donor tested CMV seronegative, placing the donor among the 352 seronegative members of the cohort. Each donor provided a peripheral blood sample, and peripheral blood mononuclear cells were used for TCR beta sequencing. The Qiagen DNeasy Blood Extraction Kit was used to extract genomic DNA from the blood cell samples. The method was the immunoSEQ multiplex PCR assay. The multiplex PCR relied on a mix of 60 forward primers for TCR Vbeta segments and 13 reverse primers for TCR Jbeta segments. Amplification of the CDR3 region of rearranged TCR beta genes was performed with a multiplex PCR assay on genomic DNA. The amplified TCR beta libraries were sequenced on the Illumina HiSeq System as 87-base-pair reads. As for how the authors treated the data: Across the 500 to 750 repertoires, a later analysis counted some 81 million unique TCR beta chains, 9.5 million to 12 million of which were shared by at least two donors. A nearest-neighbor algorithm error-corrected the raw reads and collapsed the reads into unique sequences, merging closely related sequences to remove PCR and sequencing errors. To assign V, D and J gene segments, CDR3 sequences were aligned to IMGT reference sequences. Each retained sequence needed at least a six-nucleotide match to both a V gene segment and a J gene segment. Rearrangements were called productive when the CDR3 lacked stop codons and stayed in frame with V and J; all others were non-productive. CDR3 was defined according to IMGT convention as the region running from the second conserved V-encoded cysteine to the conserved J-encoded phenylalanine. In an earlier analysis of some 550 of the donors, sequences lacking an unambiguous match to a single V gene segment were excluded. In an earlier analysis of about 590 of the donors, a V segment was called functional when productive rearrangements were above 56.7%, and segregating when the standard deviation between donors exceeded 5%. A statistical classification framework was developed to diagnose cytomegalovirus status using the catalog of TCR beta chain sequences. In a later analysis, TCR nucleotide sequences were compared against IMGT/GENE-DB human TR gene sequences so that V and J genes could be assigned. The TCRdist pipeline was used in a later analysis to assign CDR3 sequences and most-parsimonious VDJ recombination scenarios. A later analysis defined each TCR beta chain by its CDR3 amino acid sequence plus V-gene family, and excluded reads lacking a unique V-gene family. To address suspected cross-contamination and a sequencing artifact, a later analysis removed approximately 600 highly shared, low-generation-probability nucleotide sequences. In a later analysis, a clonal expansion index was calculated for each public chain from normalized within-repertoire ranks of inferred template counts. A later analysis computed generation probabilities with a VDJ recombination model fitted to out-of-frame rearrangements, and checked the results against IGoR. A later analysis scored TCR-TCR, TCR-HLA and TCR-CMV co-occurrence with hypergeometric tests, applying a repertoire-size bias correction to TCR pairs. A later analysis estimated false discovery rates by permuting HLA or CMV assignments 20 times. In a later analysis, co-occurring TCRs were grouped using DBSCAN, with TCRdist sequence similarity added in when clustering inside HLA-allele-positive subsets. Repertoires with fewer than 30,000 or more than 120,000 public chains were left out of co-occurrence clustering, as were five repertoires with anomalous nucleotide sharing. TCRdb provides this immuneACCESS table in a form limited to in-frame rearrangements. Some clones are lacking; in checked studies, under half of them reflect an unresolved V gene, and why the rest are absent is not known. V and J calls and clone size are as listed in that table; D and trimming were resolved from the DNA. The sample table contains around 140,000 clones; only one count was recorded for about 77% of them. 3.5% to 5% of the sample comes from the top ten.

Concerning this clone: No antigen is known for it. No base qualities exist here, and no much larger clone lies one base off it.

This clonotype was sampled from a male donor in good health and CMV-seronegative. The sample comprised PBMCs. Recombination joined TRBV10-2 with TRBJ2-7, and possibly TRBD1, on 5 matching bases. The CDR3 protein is CASSAVQGYEQYF. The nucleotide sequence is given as TGCGCCAGCAGTGCGGTCCAGGGATACGAGCAGTACTTC.